The rows below give T cell receptor beta chains drawn from one sample of a study of patients and donors after allogeneic stem cell transplantation. Using its own MiXCR run on the RT-PCR reads, TCRdb lists one record per CDR3 protein. Of 87,000 or so distinct CDR3 sequences in the sample, around 5% are singletons; the top ten hold 2.6%. The sample consisted of blood, either unsorted or a sorted T cell fraction (not recorded which). The receptor set was obtained from a human donor who was either an allogeneic HSCT recipient or a stem cell or donor lymphocyte infusion donor (not recorded which). It is not recorded whose cells these are; they may come from a transplant donor. CDR3s include the opening cysteine and the closing phenylalanine or tryptophan.

length: 16; J: TRBJ1-2; V: TRBV24-1; CDR3: CATSETVSRWVYGYTF
length: 15; J: TRBJ2-3; V: TRBV20-1; CDR3: CSARRLAGGPDTQYF
length: 17; J: TRBJ2-1; V: TRBV27; CDR3: CASSPSGTSGDYNEQFF
length: 14; J: TRBJ1-1; V: TRBV11-2; CDR3: CASSLVNRDTEAFF
length: 15; J: TRBJ1-2; V: TRBV27; CDR3: CASSLRRGTNYGYTF
length: 11; J: TRBJ1-2; V: TRBV29-1; CDR3: CSVAGNGGYTF
length: 14; J: TRBJ2-7; V: TRBV20-1; CDR3: CSAILAGPSYEQYF
length: 15; J: TRBJ1-2; V: TRBV7-8; CDR3: CASSLKAGNNYGYTF
length: 12; J: TRBJ1-5; V: TRBV20-1; CDR3: CSASDGNQPQHF
length: 15; J: TRBJ1-5; V: TRBV12-3/TRBV12-4; CDR3: CASSFAATSNQPQHF
length: 14; J: TRBJ1-5; V: TRBV6-2/TRBV6-3; CDR3: CASSLQGARQPQHF
length: 13; J: TRBJ2-1; V: TRBV19; CDR3: CASSIGLGNEQFF
length: 14; J: TRBJ2-2; V: TRBV5-1; CDR3: CASSWTDNTGELFF
length: 15; J: TRBJ1-3; V: TRBV7-9; CDR3: CASSARGGSGNTIYF
length: 13; J: TRBJ2-7; V: TRBV6-1; CDR3: CASMVQYSYEQYF
length: 18; J: TRBJ2-7; V: TRBV4-2; CDR3: CASSQEMLAGGQRYEQYF
length: 15; J: TRBJ1-1; V: TRBV5-1; CDR3: CASSLEEGGSTEAFF
length: 14; J: TRBJ2-7; V: TRBV20-1; CDR3: CSATSGTTRSEQYF